This T cell receptor beta chain was documented in a study of PD-1 blockade in classical Hodgkin lymphoma. Brentuximab vedotin exposure varied among the patients, all of whom had relapsed after autologous stem cell transplantation. Generated by immunoSEQ multiplex PCR, the TCRdb table keeps only in-frame clones and is missing some. The data show fewer than 100,000 clones, with approximately 92% seen just once and less than 3% held by the top ten. Trimming took off 5 bases at V and 4 bases at J, with 14 bases between the two ends. Germline-derived CDR1 and CDR2 are SEHNR and FQNEAQ (reference sequence). This CDR3 is 14 amino acids long.

Sample: peripheral blood mononuclear cells (PBMCs), taken at baseline. This clonotype was sampled from a human donor with classical Hodgkin lymphoma. This chain joins TRBV7-9 and TRBJ2-5, with a possible D match to TRBD1 (6 bases). The CDR3 here is CASSTPTDRETQYF. The CDR3 DNA follows: TGTGCCAGCAGCACGCCGACGGACAGAGAGACCCAGTACTTC.